These 22 T cell receptor beta chains originate from one sample sequenced in a study of blood T cell repertoires in COVID-19. The protocol was immunoSEQ multiplex PCR, while the TCRdb copy is restricted to in-frame clones and leaves out a portion. This sample yields 250,000 or so clones, of which about 87% are seen a single time; 2.5% to 3% belongs to the top ten. Sequencing was carried out using PBMCs or T cells enriched from blood (not recorded which). These receptors were obtained from a woman aged 30 to 39 with acute COVID-19.

V usage is TRBV7-2 and J usage is TRBJ2-4; D possibly corresponds to TRBD1 (5 bases). V was trimmed by 5 bases and J by 11 bases, leaving 16 bases between them. The CDR3 covers 13 residues. Germline lookup yields CDR1 SGHTA and CDR2 FQGNSA. CDR3: CASSPFTTGLQYF. In DNA, the CDR3 is TGTGCCAGCAGCCCATTTACCACAGGTCTTCAGTACTTC.

This clone was recorded once. The J gene is TRBJ2-5, the V gene TRBV3-1 (or the pseudogene TRBV3-2); D possibly corresponds to TRBD2 (5 bases). The germline V gene has CDR1 LGHDT and CDR2 YNNKEL (reference sequence). This CDR3 comprises 15 residues. Deletions cut 3 bases from V and 1 base from J, with 12 bases between. CDR3: CASSHLARVQETQYF. The DNA of the CDR3 is TGTGCCAGCAGCCACCTAGCAAGGGTCCAAGAGACCCAGTACTTC.

The chain uses TRBV3-1 (or the pseudogene TRBV3-2) and TRBJ1-1; D uncertain. The germline gives CDR1 LGHDT, CDR2 YNNKEL (reference sequence). The ends were cut back, 3 bases at V and 1 base at J, with 6 bases in the middle. There are 13 residues in the CDR3. The CDR3: CASSQTPNTEAFF. The CDR3 DNA reads as TGTGCCAGCAGCCAGACACCGAACACTGAAGCTTTCTTT.

The chain has TRBV2 and TRBJ1-2; no clear D. V lost 4 bases and J 4 bases, leaving 22 bases between the germline ends. CDR1 SNHLY and CDR2 FYNNEI come from the germline V gene. The CDR3 totals 17 residues. The DNA of the CDR3 is TGTGCCAGCAGTGTTTTGTTGGAGTTCCTTATCTTCTATGGCTACACCTTC. Residues: CASSVLLEFLIFYGYTF.

V usage is TRBV19 and J usage is TRBJ1-2; maybe TRBD1 (6 bases). Germline CDR1 and CDR2: LNHDA and SQIVND (reference sequence). The CDR3 covers 16 residues. Trimming left V 7 bases short and J 1 base short, with 19 bases between. The CDR3: CASTRDNEPHNYGYTF. In DNA, the CDR3 is TGTGCCAGTACCCGGGACAACGAACCCCATAACTATGGCTACACCTTC.

The gene calls are TRBV2 and TRBJ2-3; 7 nucleotides align to TRBD2. CDR3 size: 14 residues. Germline V lookup: CDR1 SNHLY, CDR2 FYNNEI. V trimming: 9 bases; J trimming: 5 bases; junction bases outside the gene matches: 11. The CDR3 loop is CARDSTGGGDTQYF. In DNA form, the CDR3 reads TGTGCCAGAGACTCGACTGGCGGGGGAGATACGCAGTATTTT.

The CDR3 nucleotides are TGTGCCAGTAGCTTTGACAGGGGGAATCAGCCCCAGCATTTT. Translated, it gives CASSFDRGNQPQHF. The V call is TRBV19, the J call TRBJ1-5, with TRBD1 identical over 9 bases. CDR1 LNHDA and CDR2 SQIVND come from the germline V gene (reference sequence). J gave up 4 bases and V 6 bases, and 4 bases lay outside the gene matches. There are 14 residues in the CDR3.

For the CDR3, the DNA is TGTGCCAGCAGCCAACGGGAAGCCTATGGCTACACCTTC. Translated, it gives CASSQREAYGYTF. J is TRBJ1-2 and V is TRBV3-1 (or the pseudogene TRBV3-2); D uncertain. CDR3 size: 13 residues. V was cut by 2 bases and J by 4 bases, with 8 bases left in between. Germline assignment: CDR1 LGHDT and CDR2 YNNKEL (reference sequence).

The V gene is TRBV7-9, the J gene TRBJ1-6; 10 bases align to TRBD1. CDR3 length: 19 residues. V lost 5 bases, J lost 10 bases, and 20 bases stayed unmatched. Germline CDR1 is SEHNR and CDR2 is FQNEAQ (reference sequence). CDR3 nucleotide sequence: TGTGCCAGCAGCCGTGACAGGGGGCTTGGACGAAGGATCAGCTCACCCCTCCACTTT. It is translated as CASSRDRGLGRRISSPLHF. Full variable domain (rest looked up from reference TRBV7-9 and TRBJ1-6): DTGVSQNPRHKITKRGQNVTFRCDPISEHNRLYWYRQTLGQGPEFLTYFQNEAQLEKSRLLSDRFSAERPKGSFSTLEIQRTEQGDSAMYLCASSRDRGLGRRISSPLHFGNGTRLTVT.

This clone was counted once. This rearrangement joins TRBV5-1 to TRBJ1-5, with unresolved D. The ends were cut back, 4 bases at V and 4 bases at J, with 12 bases in the middle. The germline V gene has CDR1 SGHRS and CDR2 YFSETQ. The CDR3 consists of 14 residues. CDR3 nucleotides: TGCGCCAGCAGCAGCGACGGAGGAAATCAGCCCCAGCATTTT. The encoded protein is CASSSDGGNQPQHF.

This chain links TRBV7-6 with TRBJ2-3, with TRBD2 identical over 12 bases. The germline V gene encodes CDR1 SGHVS and CDR2 FNYEAQ. Unmatched junction bases numbered 10, after V lost 5 bases and J lost 1 base. The CDR3 loop spans 18 amino acids. This CDR3 is CASSRAPTSGGRTDTQYF. The CDR3 DNA sequence: TGTGCCAGCAGCCGAGCCCCGACTAGCGGGGGACGCACAGATACGCAGTATTTT.

This chain uses TRBV4-3 with TRBJ2-5; perhaps TRBD2 as D (5 bases). The germline gives CDR1 LGHNA, CDR2 YSLEER. The ends were cut back, 0 bases at V and 5 bases at J, with 16 bases in the middle. CDR3 length: 16 residues. CDR3 nucleotide sequence: TGCGCCAGCAGCCAAGATCACAAGGTTAGGGAGGAGACCCAGTACTTC. Translating gives CASSQDHKVREETQYF.

The chain is built from TRBV27 and TRBJ2-2; 7 bases agree with TRBD1. Trimming took 5 bases from V and 4 from J; bases not matched to a gene: 19. The CDR3 covers 19 residues. The germline V gene encodes CDR1 MNHEY and CDR2 SMNVEV (reference sequence). The CDR3 DNA follows: TGTGCCAGCAGTCCACTCCGGGACAGATACCTAGTCGGCACCGGGGAGCTGTTTTTT. It is translated as CASSPLRDRYLVGTGELFF.

The chain recombines TRBV10-1 with TRBJ2-5; 9 positions match TRBD1. This CDR3 region has 15 residues. Germline lookup yields CDR1 WNHNN and CDR2 SYGVQD (reference sequence). J lost 5 bases, V lost 6 bases, and 10 bases had no gene match. The CDR3 loop reads CASSPGQGNIETQYF. CDR3 DNA: TGCGCCAGCAGCCCCGGACAGGGGAATATTGAGACCCAGTACTTC.

The V gene is TRBV27, the J gene TRBJ1-6; maybe TRBD1 (5 bases). The CDR3 has 13 amino acids. With 6 bases removed from V and 6 bases from J, the gap between germline ends came to 9 bases. The germline V gene has CDR1 MNHEY and CDR2 SMNVEV (reference sequence). The CDR3: CASRGLINSPLHF. The CDR3 DNA is TGTGCCAGCAGGGGGCTGATTAATTCACCCCTCCACTTT.

J is TRBJ2-5 and V is TRBV5-1; 14 nucleotides line up with TRBD2. Germline V gives CDR1 SGHRS, CDR2 YFSETQ. The CDR3 is 19 residues long. J lost 5 bases, V lost 3 bases, and 15 bases had no gene match. CDR3 amino acids: CASSSRLAGGLLTQETQYF. The CDR3 bases are TGCGCCAGCAGCTCGCGACTAGCGGGGGGGCTTCTGACCCAGGAGACCCAGTACTTC. The full variable domain, in which reference TRBV5-1 and TRBJ2-5 provide the parts outside the CDR3, is KAGVTQTPRYLIKTRGQQVTLSCSPISGHRSVSWYQQTPGQGLQFLFEYFSETQRNKGNFPGRFSGRQFSNSRSEMNVSTLELGDSALYLCASSSRLAGGLLTQETQYFGPGTRLLVL.

V and J are TRBV7-8 and TRBJ2-3; TRBD2 agrees at 7 bases. Germline assignment: CDR1 SGHVS and CDR2 FQNEAQ. The CDR3 has 15 amino acids. J was trimmed by 9 bases and V by 6 bases; bases with no gene match: 15. CDR3 loop: CASSLPGPLGGTQYF. CDR3 sequence (DNA): TGTGCCAGCAGTTTACCGGGCCCTTTGGGGGGGACGCAGTATTTT.

The rearrangement uses TRBV5-6 and TRBJ2-7, with 8 bases aligning to TRBD1. CDR1 is SGHDT, CDR2 YYEEEE, per germline. The CDR3 consists of 14 residues. After removal of 4 bases from V and 6 bases from J, the junction contained 9 bases not matched to a gene. CDR3 DNA: TGTGCCAGCAGCATCGGACAGGGCCTCGGCGAGCAGTACTTC. Translation gives CASSIGQGLGEQYF.

The chain links TRBV12-3 or TRBV12-4 to TRBJ1-1, with D unresolved. The V gene lost 3 bases and the J gene lost 5 bases, with 10 bases spanning the gap. The CDR3 loop spans 13 amino acids. CDR3 DNA: TGTGCCAGCAGTTTGATAACGGGTACTGAAGCTTTCTTT. Protein: CASSLITGTEAFF.

This clone was seen a few times. The chain carries TRBV7-2 and TRBJ1-5; 7 nucleotides agree with TRBD1. Trimming removed 5 bases from V and 5 bases from J; junction bases left unmatched: 9. Per the germline V gene, CDR1 is SGHTA and CDR2 is FQGNSA. This CDR3 has 15 residues. CDR3 DNA: TGTGCCAGCAGCCTCGTGGAGGGGGCCGATCAGCCCCAGCATTTT. Its translation: CASSLVEGADQPQHF. The whole variable domain, remainder taken from reference TRBV7-2 and TRBJ1-5, is GAGVSQSPSNKVTEKGKDVELRCDPISGHTALYWYRQSLGQGLEFLIYFQGNSAPDKSGLPSDRFSAERTGGSVSTLTIQRTQQEDSAVYLCASSLVEGADQPQHFGDGTRLSIL.

The CDR3 nucleotides are TGTGCCAGCAGTTACGTAGGCGGGGGGGGGAACGAGCAGTACTTC. Amino acid sequence: CASSYVGGGGNEQYF. This chain links TRBV6-5 with TRBJ2-7; 9 nucleotides match TRBD2. Per the germline V gene, CDR1 is MNHEY and CDR2 is SVGAGI. Germline trimming cut 2 bases from V and 5 bases from J; bases unmatched to any gene: 7. The CDR3 length is 15 residues.

The gene calls are TRBV7-2 and TRBJ2-5; 7 positions match TRBD1. The CDR3 sequence is 16 residues long. The V gene's germline CDR1 is SGHTA and CDR2 FQGNSA. Germline trimming cut 1 base from V and 5 bases from J; bases unmatched to any gene: 10. CDR3 protein: CASSLGFAGGGETQYF. The CDR3 region has the DNA TGTGCCAGCAGCTTAGGGTTTGCAGGGGGTGGGGAGACCCAGTACTTC.